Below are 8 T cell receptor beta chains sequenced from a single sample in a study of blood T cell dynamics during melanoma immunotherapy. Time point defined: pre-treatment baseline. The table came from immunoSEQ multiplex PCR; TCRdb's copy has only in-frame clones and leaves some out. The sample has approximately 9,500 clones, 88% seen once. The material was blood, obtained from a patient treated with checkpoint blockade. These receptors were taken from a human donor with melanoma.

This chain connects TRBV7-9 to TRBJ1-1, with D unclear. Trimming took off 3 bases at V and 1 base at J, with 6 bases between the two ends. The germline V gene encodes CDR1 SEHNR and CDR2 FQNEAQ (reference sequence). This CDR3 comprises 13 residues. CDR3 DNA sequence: TGTGCCAGCAGCTTGGGAAGGAACACTGAAGCTTTCTTT. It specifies CASSLGRNTEAFF.

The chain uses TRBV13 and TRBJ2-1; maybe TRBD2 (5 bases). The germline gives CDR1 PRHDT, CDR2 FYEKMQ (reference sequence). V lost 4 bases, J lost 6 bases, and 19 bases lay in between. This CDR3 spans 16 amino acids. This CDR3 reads CASSSSSSSSSNEQFF. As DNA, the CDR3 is TGTGCCAGCAGCTCCAGCTCTAGCTCCTCTAGCAATGAGCAGTTCTTC. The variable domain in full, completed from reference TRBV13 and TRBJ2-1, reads AAGVIQSPRHLIKEKRETATLKCYPIPRHDTVYWYQQGPGQDPQFLISFYEKMQSDKGSIPDRFSAQQFSDYHSELNMSSLELGDSALYFCASSSSSSSSSNEQFFGPGTRLTVL.

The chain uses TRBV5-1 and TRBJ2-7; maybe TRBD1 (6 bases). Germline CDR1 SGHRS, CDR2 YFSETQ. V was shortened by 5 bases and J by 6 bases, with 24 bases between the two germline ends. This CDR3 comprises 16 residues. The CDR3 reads CASRPQGRGLSGEQYF. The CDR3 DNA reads TGCGCCAGCAGACCTCAGGGGAGAGGACTTTCGGGCGAGCAGTACTTC.

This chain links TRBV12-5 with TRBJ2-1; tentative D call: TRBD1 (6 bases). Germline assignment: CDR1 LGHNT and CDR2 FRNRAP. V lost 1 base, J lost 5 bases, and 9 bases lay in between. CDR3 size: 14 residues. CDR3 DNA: TGTGCTAGTGGTTTGGGACAGGCTAACAATGAGCAGTTCTTC. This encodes CASGLGQANNEQFF. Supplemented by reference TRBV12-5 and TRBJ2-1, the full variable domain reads DARVTQTPRHKVTEMGQEVTMRCQPILGHNTVFWYRQTMMQGLELLAYFRNRAPLDDSGMPKDRFSAEMPDATLATLKIQPSEPRDSAVYFCASGLGQANNEQFFGPGTRLTVL.

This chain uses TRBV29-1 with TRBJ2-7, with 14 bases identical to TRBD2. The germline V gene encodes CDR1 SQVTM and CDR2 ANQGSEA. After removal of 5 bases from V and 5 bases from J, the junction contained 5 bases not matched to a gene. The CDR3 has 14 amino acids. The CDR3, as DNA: TGCAGCGTTTCGACTAGCGGGGGGGCCGACGAGCAGTACTTC. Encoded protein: CSVSTSGGADEQYF.

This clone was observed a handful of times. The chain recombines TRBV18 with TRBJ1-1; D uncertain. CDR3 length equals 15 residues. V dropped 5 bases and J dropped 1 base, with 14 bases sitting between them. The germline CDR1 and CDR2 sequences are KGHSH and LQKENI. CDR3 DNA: TGTGCCAGCTCAGGCGGGGTCCGAGGGAACACTGAAGCTTTCTTT. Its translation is CASSGGVRGNTEAFF.

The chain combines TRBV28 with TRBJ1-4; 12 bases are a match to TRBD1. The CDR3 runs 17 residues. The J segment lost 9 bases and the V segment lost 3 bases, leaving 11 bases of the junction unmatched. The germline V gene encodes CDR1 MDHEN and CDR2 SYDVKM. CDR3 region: CASSLGQGALGVKKLFF. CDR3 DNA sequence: TGTGCCAGCAGTTTGGGACAGGGGGCGTTAGGTGTGAAAAAACTGTTTTTT.

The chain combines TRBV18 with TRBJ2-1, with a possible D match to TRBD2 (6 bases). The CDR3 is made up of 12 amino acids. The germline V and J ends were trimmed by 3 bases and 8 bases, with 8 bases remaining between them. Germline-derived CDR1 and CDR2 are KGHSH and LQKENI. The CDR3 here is CASSPSGDEQFF. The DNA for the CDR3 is TGTGCCAGCTCACCCTCGGGGGATGAGCAGTTCTTC.